The 18 T cell receptor beta chains below come from one sample, sequenced in a study of cytomegalovirus exposure and HLA in healthy donors. PCR involved 60 Vbeta and 13 Jbeta primers. Profiling relied on immunoSEQ multiplex PCR, and the TCRdb table lists in-frame clones only, not all of them. The sample contains about 190,000 clones, roughly 80% of which appear only once. Input material: PBMCs. The receptors shown here come from a young woman in good health and CMV-seropositive.

In this sample, this clone turned up a few times. This chain joins TRBV5-1 and TRBJ1-4; D uncertain. CDR3 length: 13 residues. With 6 bases removed from V and 5 bases from J, the gap between germline ends came to 11 bases. CDR1 and CDR2 (germline): SGHRS, YFSETQ. In DNA form, the CDR3 reads TGCGCCAGCAAAGAGGGTGAAAATGAAAAACTGTTTTTT. Amino acids: CASKEGENEKLFF.

The chain combines TRBV7-2 with TRBJ2-5, with a possible D match to TRBD1 (6 bases). CDR3 length: 12 residues. V was trimmed by 7 bases and J by 5 bases, leaving 11 bases between them. CDR1 and CDR2 (germline): SGHTA, FQGNSA. CDR3 nucleotides: TGTGCCAGCAAGGGGGACACGGAGACCCAGTACTTC. Protein sequence: CASKGDTETQYF. Drawing the rest from reference TRBV7-2 and TRBJ2-5, the complete variable domain is GAGVSQSPSNKVTEKGKDVELRCDPISGHTALYWYRQSLGQGLEFLIYFQGNSAPDKSGLPSDRFSAERTGGSVSTLTIQRTQQEDSAVYLCASKGDTETQYFGPGTRLLVL.

The V gene is TRBV9, the J gene TRBJ2-3; D gene ambiguous. This CDR3 spans 14 amino acids. Trimming took 6 bases from V and 1 from J, leaving 12 bases between them. The germline V gene has CDR1 SGDLS and CDR2 YYNGEE. The CDR3 reads CASNSRSGTDTQYF. The CDR3 coding sequence is TGTGCCAGCAACTCTCGGTCCGGCACAGATACGCAGTATTTT.

The rearrangement joins TRBV6-1 to TRBJ1-1; 8 nucleotides agree with TRBD1. The CDR3 consists of 14 residues. V trimming: 8 bases; J trimming: 5 bases; junction bases outside the gene matches: 10. The germline V gene encodes CDR1 MNHNS and CDR2 SASEGT. The CDR3 DNA follows: TGTGCCAGCCGAGGCAGGGGGCGCGGTACTGAAGCTTTCTTT. This encodes CASRGRGRGTEAFF.

The chain has TRBV30 and TRBJ1-2; no clear D gene. V was shortened by 0 bases and J by 4 bases, with 6 bases between the two germline ends. This CDR3 has 12 amino acids. Germline CDR1 GTSNPN, CDR2 SVGIG (reference sequence). CDR3 DNA sequence: TGTGCCTGGAGTGTCTCCGGCTATGGCTACACCTTC. Translation gives CAWSVSGYGYTF.

The V and J genes are TRBV4-1 and TRBJ1-6; 9 bases are a match to TRBD1. The CDR3 consists of 20 residues. Per the germline V gene, CDR1 is MGHRA and CDR2 is YSYEKL. V lost 4 bases, J lost 5 bases, and 18 bases stayed unmatched. The CDR3 loop is CASSRSVPGQGHRNNSPLHF. Here the CDR3 DNA reads TGCGCCAGCAGCCGATCCGTCCCGGGACAGGGCCATCGGAATAATTCACCCCTCCACTTT.

This chain connects TRBV10-3 to TRBJ2-1, with 10 bases aligning to TRBD2. V shed 0 bases, J shed 8 bases, and the junction held 4 bases outside the gene matches. The CDR3 runs 15 residues. Germline assignment: CDR1 ENHRY and CDR2 SYGVKD. CDR3 amino acids: CAISESIAGGHEQFF. The CDR3 region has the DNA TGTGCCATCAGTGAGTCTATAGCGGGAGGACATGAGCAGTTCTTC.

V usage is TRBV27 and J usage is TRBJ2-2; D gene uncertain. V was pared by 5 bases and J by 2 bases, with 12 bases between. Germline V lookup: CDR1 MNHEY, CDR2 SMNVEV (reference sequence). The CDR3 is 15 amino acids. The CDR3 loop is CASSPRIRNTGELFF. CDR3 in DNA: TGTGCCAGCAGTCCGAGGATCCGAAACACCGGGGAGCTGTTTTTT.

The V call is TRBV5-1, the J call TRBJ1-2, with D possibly being TRBD1 (6 bases). Germline CDR1 reads SGHRS; CDR2 reads YFSETQ. V lost 4 bases, J lost 0 bases, and 16 bases lay in between. This CDR3 is 16 amino acids long. The CDR3 region has the DNA TGCGCCAGCAGCCGGATAGGGGGGGACGCTAACTATGGCTACACCTTC. It encodes CASSRIGGDANYGYTF.

The V and J genes are TRBV7-2 and TRBJ2-2; D is uncertain. Germline loops: CDR1 SGHTA, CDR2 FQGNSA. The CDR3 has 14 residues. Trimming left V 7 bases short and J 0 bases short, with 9 bases between. CDR3 loop: CASTSYTNTGELFF. The CDR3 DNA reads TGTGCCAGCACCTCTTACACGAACACCGGGGAGCTGTTTTTT.

With regard to this clone: This CDR3 is also generated by other DNA sequences in the sample. This chain uses TRBV5-1 with TRBJ1-1, with a weak D call TRBD1 (5 bases). The CDR3 length is 14 residues. Germline V gene lookup returns CDR1 SGHRS and CDR2 YFSETQ. With 2 bases removed from V and 1 base from J, the gap between germline ends came to 9 bases. This CDR3 is CASSLVGQNTEAFF. CDR3 DNA sequence: TGCGCCAGCAGCTTAGTCGGACAGAACACTGAAGCTTTCTTT.

This rearrangement joins TRBV10-3 to TRBJ2-7, with 7 nucleotides matching TRBD2. The CDR3 loop spans 16 amino acids. V shed 1 base and J 6 bases; nucleotides not matched to a gene: 12. In germline, CDR1 is ENHRY, CDR2 SYGVKD. For the CDR3, the DNA is TGTGCCATCAGTGAGTGGTCGGGAATCAGCGGGATCGAGCAGTACTTC. Protein product: CAISEWSGISGIEQYF.

This clone has just a few counts. The V gene is TRBV5-1, the J gene TRBJ2-5; D ambiguous. Germline V gene lookup returns CDR1 SGHRS and CDR2 YFSETQ. V was cut by 3 bases and J by 4 bases, with 10 bases left in between. This CDR3 contains 13 residues. The CDR3 loop is CASSYLESETQYF. The CDR3 region has the DNA TGCGCCAGCAGCTACTTAGAGTCAGAGACCCAGTACTTC. The entire variable domain, with the rest obtained from reference TRBV5-1 and TRBJ2-5, is as follows: KAGVTQTPRYLIKTRGQQVTLSCSPISGHRSVSWYQQTPGQGLQFLFEYFSETQRNKGNFPGRFSGRQFSNSRSEMNVSTLELGDSALYLCASSYLESETQYFGPGTRLLVL.

The gene calls are TRBV29-1 and TRBJ2-7; D gene unclear. The CDR3 is made up of 14 amino acids. Trimming left V 2 bases short and J 0 bases short, with 11 bases between. Germline V gene data show CDR1 as SQVTM and CDR2 as ANQGSEA. DNA of the CDR3: TGCAGCGTTGAACTGGCGGTGGGCTCCTACGAGCAGTACTTC. Residues: CSVELAVGSYEQYF.

This rearrangement joins TRBV4-2 to TRBJ2-2; D is perhaps TRBD2 (6 bases). CDR3 length: 17 residues. The germline V and J ends were trimmed by 0 bases and 2 bases, with 13 bases remaining between them. Germline V gene data show CDR1 as LGHNA and CDR2 as YNFKEQ. The CDR3 nucleotides read TGTGCCAGCAGCCAAGATAAGACGGGACTCAACACCGGGGAGCTGTTTTTT. It translates to CASSQDKTGLNTGELFF.

This clone was seen a few times. The V call is TRBV2, the J call TRBJ2-7; D gene ambiguous. The V end lost 2 bases, the J end lost 4 bases, and 6 bases lay between the germline ends. Germline CDR1 is SNHLY and CDR2 is FYNNEI. This CDR3 spans 12 amino acids. Written as DNA, the CDR3 is TGTGCCAGCAGTGAACGCGGATACGAGCAGTACTTC. It yields the protein CASSERGYEQYF.

The gene calls are TRBV7-2 and TRBJ1-4; tentatively, D is TRBD1 (6 bases). Germline V gene sequence: CDR1 SGHTA, CDR2 FQGNSA. Between the trimmed V and J ends, which lost 5 bases and 14 bases, there was a span of 15 bases. The CDR3 is 12 amino acids. CDR3 protein: CASSRPEGGLFF. The CDR3 nucleotides are TGTGCCAGCAGCCGACCTGAGGGGGGGCTGTTTTTT.

This sequence joins TRBV5-1 and TRBJ1-2, with 8 bases fitting TRBD1. There are 14 residues in the CDR3. V shed 2 bases, J shed 2 bases, and the junction held 2 bases outside the gene matches. Per the germline V gene, CDR1 is SGHRS and CDR2 is YFSETQ. Written as DNA, the CDR3 is TGCGCCAGCAGCTTACAGGGGGAAAACTATGGCTACACCTTC. Its translation: CASSLQGENYGYTF.